Below, 32 T cell receptor beta chains from the same sample are listed, as sequenced in a study of T cell repertoires in cytomegalovirus infection. TCRdb reanalysed the reads using MiXCR and keeps one entry per CDR3 protein. The sample contains about 100,000 distinct CDR3 sequences, about 29% of which appear only once. Their antigens are not known. The input for sequencing was CD8+ T cells from cultured PBMCs, taken from culture after CMV antigen stimulation. These receptors were taken from a human donor in good health (CMV status not recorded). Some clones in this sample may be carry-over from other donors' samples.

The rearrangement links TRBV28 to TRBJ1-5; TRBD1 aligns across 7 bases. CDR3 length equals 14 residues. Losses at the gene ends were 6 bases for V and 5 bases for J; bases not matched to a gene: 7. Germline V gene data show CDR1 as MDHEN and CDR2 as SYDVKM. The CDR3: CASSHRGLYQPQHF. CDR3 nucleotides: TGTGCCAGCAGCCACAGGGGTCTCTATCAGCCCCAGCATTTT.

This clonotype was found a few times. The rearrangement links TRBV24-1 to TRBJ1-5; 7 bases agree with TRBD1. CDR3 length equals 14 residues. The germline V gene encodes CDR1 KGHDR and CDR2 SFDVKD. J was trimmed by 3 bases and V by 9 bases; bases with no gene match: 7. The CDR3 nucleotides are TGTGCCACCTCCGGACAGGATCACAATCAGCCCCAGCATTTT. The encoded protein is CATSGQDHNQPQHF.

The gene calls are TRBV6-8 and TRBJ1-5, with D uncertain. The CDR3 covers 13 residues. V was trimmed by 5 bases and J by 6 bases, leaving 11 bases between them. CDR1 is MNHGY and CDR2 is SAAAGT in the germline V gene. The CDR3 loop is CASSELVGQPQHF. CDR3 DNA: TGTGCCAGCAGTGAATTGGTGGGTCAGCCCCAGCATTTT.

This chain connects TRBV5-6 to TRBJ1-2, with D perhaps TRBD1 (6 bases). Germline V lookup: CDR1 SGHDT, CDR2 YYEEEE. The V end lost 0 bases, the J end lost 6 bases, and 9 bases lay between the germline ends. The CDR3 has 13 amino acids. CDR3 region: CASSLGTVDGYTF. CDR3 DNA: TGTGCCAGCAGCTTGGGGACAGTAGATGGCTACACCTTC.

The gene calls are TRBV2 and TRBJ2-2; D uncertain. This CDR3 region has 12 residues. The V end lost 7 bases, the J end lost 7 bases, and 10 bases lay between the germline ends. Germline CDR1 is SNHLY and CDR2 is FYNNEI. For the CDR3, the DNA is TGTGCCAGCATTGTGGTCGGCGGGGAGCTGTTTTTT. Translation gives CASIVVGGELFF. The whole variable domain, remainder taken from reference TRBV2 and TRBJ2-2, is EPEVTQTPSHQVTQMGQEVILRCVPISNHLYFYWYRQILGQKVEFLVSFYNNEISEKSEIFDDQFSVERPDGSNFTLKIRSTKLEDSAMYFCASIVVGGELFFGEGSRLTVL.

This clonotype was detected ten times or more. The J gene is TRBJ1-3, the V gene TRBV7-9, with a possible D match to TRBD1 (5 bases). Germline V gives CDR1 SEHNR, CDR2 FQNEAQ (reference sequence). The CDR3 length is 16 residues. V lost 3 bases and J 0 bases, leaving 12 bases between the germline ends. The CDR3 spells CASSFDTGSSGNTIYF. CDR3 in DNA: TGTGCCAGCAGCTTCGACACAGGCAGCTCTGGAAACACCATATATTTT.

This clonotype was observed many times. This chain uses TRBV7-6 with TRBJ2-7, with 12 bases that match TRBD2. From germline, CDR1 is SGHVS and CDR2 FNYEAQ. V gave up 5 bases and J gave up 2 bases; unmatched junction bases: 7. The length of the CDR3 is 16 residues. The CDR3 sequence is CASSQWTSGDAYEQYF. The DNA of the CDR3 is TGTGCCAGCAGCCAGTGGACTAGCGGGGATGCCTACGAGCAGTACTTC.

This clonotype occurred a few times. The rearrangement uses TRBV28 and TRBJ2-7, with D tentatively TRBD2 (5 bases). CDR1 MDHEN and CDR2 SYDVKM come from the germline V gene. This CDR3 is built from 14 residues. Trimming left V 4 bases short and J 1 base short, with 11 bases between. CDR3 coding DNA: TGTGCCAGCAGTTCCCGGACGGGGTCCTACGAGCAGTACTTC. This translates into CASSSRTGSYEQYF. The whole variable domain, remainder taken from reference TRBV28 and TRBJ2-7, is DVKVTQSSRYLVKRTGEKVFLECVQDMDHENMFWYRQDPGLGLRLIYFSYDVKMKEKGDIPEGYSVSREKKERFSLILESASTNQTSMYLCASSSRTGSYEQYFGPGTRLTVT.

V and J are TRBV12-3 or TRBV12-4 and TRBJ1-2, with D tentatively TRBD1 (5 bases). V was trimmed by 4 bases and J by 7 bases, leaving 7 bases between them. The CDR3 is made up of 11 amino acids. Here the CDR3 reads CASSSGVGYTF. In DNA form, the CDR3 reads TGTGCCAGCAGTTCGGGGGTTGGCTACACCTTC.

The CDR3 region has the DNA TGTGCCAGCAGCTACGGACTAGCGGTCCCCCTGAGGGAGACCCAGTACTTC. It is translated as CASSYGLAVPLRETQYF. This chain joins TRBV7-8 and TRBJ2-5; 10 positions agree with TRBD2. J lost 5 bases, V lost 4 bases, and 13 bases had no gene match. The CDR3 totals 17 residues. Germline V lookup: CDR1 SGHVS, CDR2 FQNEAQ.

V and J are TRBV2 and TRBJ2-6; D may be TRBD1 (6 bases). This CDR3 has 15 amino acids. Between the trimmed V and J ends, which lost 5 bases and 2 bases, there was a span of 10 bases. The V gene's germline CDR1 is SNHLY and CDR2 FYNNEI. CDR3 in amino acids: CASSTGKTGANVLTF. The DNA for the CDR3 is TGTGCCAGCAGTACAGGGAAAACTGGGGCCAACGTCCTGACTTTC.

V gene TRBV7-8 combines with J gene TRBJ1-1; a possible D gene is TRBD1 (5 bases). The CDR3 has 14 residues. Trimming took off 10 bases at V and 0 bases at J, with 15 bases between the two ends. CDR1 is SGHVS and CDR2 is FQNEAQ in the germline V gene. The chain's CDR3 is CANSPDRLNTEAFF. In nucleotides, the CDR3 is TGTGCCAACAGTCCAGACAGATTGAACACTGAAGCTTTCTTT.

This clonotype was picked up many times. As DNA, the CDR3 is TGTGCCAGCAGCGGCACTAGCGGGGGGCTCAATGAGCAGTTCTTC. The encoded protein is CASSGTSGGLNEQFF. The rearrangement links TRBV9 to TRBJ2-1, with 12 positions matching TRBD2. V lost 3 bases and J lost 6; bases outside the gene matches: 4. Germline CDR1 is SGDLS and CDR2 is YYNGEE. The CDR3 extends over 15 amino acids.

The V and J genes are TRBV6-1 and TRBJ2-3, with D maybe TRBD2 (6 bases). Trimming removed 1 base at V and 6 bases at J, with 14 bases between. The CDR3 consists of 15 residues. Germline CDR1 reads MNHNS; CDR2 reads SASEGT. The CDR3 loop is CASSEDVGGGDTQYF. The CDR3 DNA sequence: TGTGCCAGCAGTGAAGATGTTGGAGGAGGGGATACGCAGTATTTT.

This chain links TRBV19 with TRBJ2-3; TRBD1 matches at 7 bases. V shed 6 bases and J 0 bases; nucleotides not matched to a gene: 6. CDR1 and CDR2 (germline): LNHDA, SQIVND (reference sequence). The CDR3 sequence is 15 residues long. Here the CDR3 reads CASRAGTVSTDTQYF. CDR3 sequence (DNA): TGTGCCAGTAGAGCCGGGACAGTTAGCACAGATACGCAGTATTTT.

This rearrangement joins TRBV19 to TRBJ2-7; either TRBD1 or TRBD2 may supply D (6 bases each). The germline CDR1 and CDR2 sequences are LNHDA and SQIVND (reference sequence). The V gene lost 3 bases and the J gene lost 0 bases, with 15 bases spanning the gap. There are 16 residues in the CDR3. CDR3 nucleotides: TGTGCCAGTAGTATCGGGACACGGGGGAGCTCCTACGAGCAGTACTTC. It is translated as CASSIGTRGSSYEQYF. The complete variable domain, with remaining parts taken from reference TRBV19 and TRBJ2-7, reads DGGITQSPKYLFRKEGQNVTLSCEQNLNHDAMYWYRQDPGQGLRLIYYSQIVNDFQKGDIAEGYSVSREKKESFPLTVTSAQKNPTAFYLCASSIGTRGSSYEQYFGPGTRLTVT.

This clonotype came up many times. This sequence joins TRBV9 and TRBJ1-1, with 10 positions matching TRBD1. Germline trimming cut 4 bases from V and 6 bases from J; bases unmatched to any gene: 12. The CDR3 is 16 residues long. Looked up from germline, CDR1 is SGDLS and CDR2 is YYNGEE. CDR3 loop: CASSTYRDRGSAEAFF. CDR3 coding DNA: TGTGCCAGCAGCACTTACCGGGACAGGGGCAGCGCTGAAGCTTTCTTT.

This clonotype has a single count. The rearrangement uses TRBV2 and TRBJ1-4, with unresolved D. Germline loops: CDR1 SNHLY, CDR2 FYNNEI. The CDR3 runs to 15 residues. V was pared by 1 base and J by 8 bases, with 14 bases between. The CDR3 region is CASSEVGFSGEKLFF. CDR3 sequence (DNA): TGTGCCAGCAGTGAAGTCGGGTTTTCGGGGGAAAAACTGTTTTTT.

The V gene is TRBV6-2 or TRBV6-3, the J gene TRBJ2-1, with D perhaps TRBD2 (6 bases). The length of the CDR3 is 14 residues. CDR1 MNHEY and CDR2 SVGEGT come from the germline V gene. Trimming stripped 2 bases from V and 12 bases from J, with 17 bases between. In DNA form, the CDR3 reads TGTGCCAGCAGTTACGCGGGACTCCCGACAAGGCAGTTCTTC. Translating gives CASSYAGLPTRQFF.

The CDR3: CASRSTQGRYGYTF. The CDR3 nucleotides are TGTGCCAGCCGATCCACCCAGGGACGTTATGGCTACACCTTC. The chain uses TRBV9 and TRBJ1-2; the D gene is possibly TRBD1 (5 bases). Germline CDR1 reads SGDLS; CDR2 reads YYNGEE. The CDR3 loop spans 14 amino acids. With 7 bases removed from V and 5 bases from J, the gap between germline ends came to 18 bases. Filled out from reference TRBV9 and TRBJ1-2, the complete variable domain reads DSGVTQTPKHLITATGQRVTLRCSPRSGDLSVYWYQQSLDQGLQFLIQYYNGEERAKGNILERFSAQQFPDLHSELNLSSLELGDSALYFCASRSTQGRYGYTFGSGTRLTVV.

This clonotype was observed a handful of times. The chain recombines TRBV6-1 with TRBJ2-1; TRBD2 agrees at 10 bases. The V and J ends lost 6 bases and 8 bases, in that order; junction bases with no gene match: 7. The CDR3 runs 14 residues. CDR1 and CDR2 from the germline V gene are MNHNS and SASEGT. The chain's CDR3 is CASRLAGGRDEQFF. In DNA, the CDR3 is TGTGCCAGCAGATTAGCGGGGGGAAGGGATGAGCAGTTCTTC.

This clonotype has just a few counts. The chain uses TRBV9 and TRBJ2-7, with TRBD2 matching over 13 bases. V gave up 4 bases and J gave up 4 bases; unmatched junction bases: 8. The germline gives CDR1 SGDLS, CDR2 YYNGEE. The CDR3 length is 16 residues. Here the CDR3 reads CASSITGTSGDYEQYF. The DNA of the CDR3 is TGTGCCAGCAGCATCACCGGGACTAGCGGGGATTACGAGCAGTACTTC.

This rearrangement joins TRBV29-1 to TRBJ2-7; the D gene is possibly TRBD2 (6 bases). This CDR3 region has 12 residues. V was shortened by 4 bases and J by 2 bases, with 9 bases between the two germline ends. Per the germline V gene, CDR1 is SQVTM and CDR2 is ANQGSEA. The CDR3 DNA reads TGCAGCGTTGGGGACTCACCCTACGAGCAGTACTTC. Amino acids: CSVGDSPYEQYF.

This clonotype appeared many times. V gene TRBV7-6 combines with J gene TRBJ2-2; tentative D call: TRBD2 (6 bases). The CDR3 is 14 residues long. V gave up 5 bases and J gave up 3 bases, with 10 bases separating them. Germline V gene lookup returns CDR1 SGHVS and CDR2 FNYEAQ. CDR3 DNA: TGTGCCAGCAGCCGGGACTCTTACACCGGGGAGCTGTTTTTT. Protein: CASSRDSYTGELFF.

In its sample, this clonotype was seen a few times. The V call is TRBV12-3 or TRBV12-4, the J call TRBJ1-2, with D maybe TRBD1 (6 bases). The CDR3 loop spans 15 amino acids. V lost 2 bases to trimming and J lost 1 base, with 11 bases between them. The CDR3 spells CASSLKQGHNYGYTF. Written as DNA, the CDR3 is TGTGCCAGCAGTTTAAAACAGGGACATAACTATGGCTACACCTTC.

This clonotype has a count of ten or more. This rearrangement joins TRBV27 to TRBJ1-5, with TRBD1 as a possible D gene (5 bases). Germline lookup yields CDR1 MNHEY and CDR2 SMNVEV (reference sequence). CDR3 length: 13 amino acids. With 0 bases removed from V and 8 bases from J, the gap between germline ends came to 8 bases. The chain's CDR3 is CASSLSRGEPQHF. The CDR3 nucleotides are TGTGCCAGCAGTTTATCACGGGGGGAGCCCCAGCATTTT.

This chain connects TRBV12-3 or TRBV12-4 to TRBJ2-7, with TRBD1 matching over 8 bases. The CDR3 sequence is 13 residues long. Unmatched junction bases numbered 6, after V lost 5 bases and J lost 6 bases. The CDR3 DNA sequence: TGTGCCAGCAGTGGAACAGGGGGTCTCGAGCAGTACTTC. Translation gives CASSGTGGLEQYF.

This chain joins TRBV19 and TRBJ2-1, with D hard to call. This CDR3 is 13 amino acids long. Trimming left V 3 bases short and J 3 bases short, with 6 bases between. Germline assignment: CDR1 LNHDA and CDR2 SQIVND (reference sequence). The CDR3 region is CASSMAVYNEQFF. CDR3 nucleotide sequence: TGTGCCAGTAGTATGGCCGTCTACAATGAGCAGTTCTTC.

The rearrangement uses TRBV2 and TRBJ2-1; D may be TRBD1 or TRBD2 (5 bases each). The germline CDR1 and CDR2 sequences are SNHLY and FYNNEI. Trimming removed 7 bases at V and 5 bases at J, with 15 bases between. The length of the CDR3 is 14 residues. Here the CDR3 reads CASTSSGTDNEQFF. The CDR3 DNA is TGTGCCAGCACTAGTTCCGGGACGGACAATGAGCAGTTCTTC.

As concerns this clonotype: Since a much larger clone is just one base distant, this may be a read error. The chain recombines TRBV24-1 with TRBJ2-3, with 8 bases identical to TRBD2. V lost 7 bases to trimming and J lost 1 base; unmatched junction nucleotides: 15. The CDR3 contains 18 residues. The germline V gene encodes CDR1 KGHDR and CDR2 SFDVKD. The CDR3 spells CATSSTSGGVSGTDTQYF. The DNA for the CDR3 is TGTGCCACCAGCTCTACTAGCGGCGGGGTCTCCGGCACAGATACGCAGTATTTT.

This clonotype has at least ten counts. V is TRBV7-2 and J is TRBJ1-4; 7 bases are a match to TRBD1. The CDR3 runs to 16 residues. The V gene's germline CDR1 is SGHTA and CDR2 FQGNSA. Trimming at V came to 5 bases and at J to 3 bases, leaving 9 bases not matched to a gene. The CDR3: CASSLDRDVSNEKLFF. The DNA for the CDR3 is TGTGCCAGCAGCCTCGACAGGGATGTGTCTAATGAAAAACTGTTTTTT. Using reference TRBV7-2 and TRBJ1-4 for the parts outside the CDR3, the full variable domain is GAGVSQSPSNKVTEKGKDVELRCDPISGHTALYWYRQSLGQGLEFLIYFQGNSAPDKSGLPSDRFSAERTGGSVSTLTIQRTQQEDSAVYLCASSLDRDVSNEKLFFGSGTQLSVL.

To note about this clonotype: This CDR3 fails to terminate in the conserved phenylalanine or tryptophan, so it likely reflects a read error. The chain couples TRBV11-2 to TRBJ1-2; D is possibly TRBD1 (6 bases). This CDR3 is 15 amino acids long. The V end was cut by 4 bases, the J end by 4 bases, with 16 bases between. The V gene's germline CDR1 is SGHAT and CDR2 FQNNGV. CDR3 sequence: CASSSGPGTSYGYTS. The DNA for the CDR3 is TGTGCCAGCAGCTCTGGTCCGGGGACAAGCTATGGCTACACCTCC.